The clone carrying this T cell receptor beta chain appeared a few times. TCRdb re-called clones from the PCR reads using MiXCR. The sample lists approximately 13,000 clones, around 25% occurring once. There are 14 residues in the CDR3. The trim removed 6 bases at V and 6 bases at J, leaving 6 bases unmatched. Germline V lookup: CDR1 MNHNS, CDR2 SASEGT. This sample is drawn from a study of metastatic and nonmetastatic thyroid tumors. Thyroid surgery was performed in patients who had received no treatment beforehand. This rearrangement joins TRBV6-1 to TRBJ1-4; 8 nucleotides match TRBD1. This sequence originates from a male donor with papillary thyroid cancer or a benign thyroid nodule (not recorded which). Some clones in this sample may be carry-over from other donors' samples. Sequencing input: blood. The CDR3 nucleotides read TGTGCCAGCAGGGCCGGACAGGGCTATGAAAAACTGTTTTTT. Protein sequence: CASRAGQGYEKLFF.